This TCR beta chain comes out of a study of somatic mutations in cytotoxic T cells in rheumatoid arthritis. Findings and caveats of the study: Expanded CD8+ clones had unknown antigen targets. CD8+ T-cell clonality showed no significant difference between rheumatoid arthritis patients and age-matched healthy controls.

Worth noting for this clone: Its antigen is unknown.

The V and J ends lost 5 bases and 5 bases respectively, with 13 bases between them. Germline CDR1 is MNHEY and CDR2 is SMNVEV (reference sequence). The CDR3 is 14 amino acids. Only in-frame clones appear in the TCRdb table, and some are missing; sequencing was by immunoSEQ multiplex PCR. The data contain roughly 20,000 clones, 85% to 90% of them singletons. The sequenced sample was CD8+ T cells sorted from blood. This TCR derives from a man in his forties in good health. The chain combines TRBV27 with TRBJ2-1; D may be TRBD1 or TRBD2 (5 bases each). CDR3 sequence reads: CASSPGTGNNEQFF. Here the CDR3 DNA reads TGTGCCAGCAGTCCAGGGACGGGGAACAATGAGCAGTTCTTC.